One sample yielded the 14 T cell receptor beta chains listed below, sequenced in a study of blood T cell repertoires in COVID-19. The protocol was immunoSEQ multiplex PCR, while the TCRdb copy is restricted to in-frame clones and leaves out a portion. The table lists 200,000 to 250,000 clones, under 90% of them singletons, with just under 9% in the top ten. The specimen sequenced was PBMCs or T cells enriched from blood (not recorded which). The origin of the receptors is a woman between 50 and 59 years old with acute COVID-19.

V is TRBV6-2 or TRBV6-3 and J is TRBJ1-6; D unclear. Trimming took off 4 bases at V and 0 bases at J, with 7 bases between the two ends. CDR1 and CDR2 from the germline V gene are MNHEY and SVGEGT. The CDR3 is 15 residues long. The CDR3 region has the DNA TGTGCCAGCAGTTTTTCCAGCTCCTATAATTCACCCCTCCACTTT. Residues: CASSFSSSYNSPLHF.

This clone has a handful of counts. The rearrangement links TRBV19 to TRBJ2-1; 8 bases agree with TRBD1. The CDR3 spans 13 residues. Trimming at V came to 8 bases and at J to 3 bases, leaving 3 bases not matched to a gene. CDR1 and CDR2 from the germline V gene are LNHDA and SQIVND (reference sequence). The CDR3 loop reads CASGTGRYNEQFF. CDR3 nucleotides: TGTGCCAGTGGGACAGGTCGCTACAATGAGCAGTTCTTC.

The rearrangement joins TRBV7-8 to TRBJ2-5, with D unclear. The V gene's germline CDR1 is SGHVS and CDR2 FQNEAQ. With 7 bases removed from V and 5 bases from J, the gap between germline ends came to 14 bases. The CDR3 runs 13 residues. For the CDR3, the DNA is TGTGCCAGCAACGAGCGATGGATCGAGACCCAGTACTTC. Its protein is CASNERWIETQYF.

This clone was seen a single time. The chain carries TRBV6-4 and TRBJ2-7; tentative D call: TRBD1 (6 bases). Germline V gives CDR1 MRHNA, CDR2 SNTAGT. With 4 bases removed from V and 6 bases from J, the gap between germline ends came to 16 bases. The CDR3 length is 14 residues. This chain's CDR3 is CASSVSAEGGEQYF. The CDR3 nucleotides are TGTGCCAGCAGTGTTTCGGCTGAAGGGGGCGAGCAGTACTTC.

About this clone itself: Other nucleotide sequences from this sample produce the same CDR3. This sequence joins TRBV11-3 and TRBJ2-1; possible D gene TRBD2, 6 bases. The V and J ends lost 2 bases and 10 bases respectively, with 9 bases between them. The CDR3 contains 12 residues. Germline V CDR1 and CDR2: SGHNT, YENEEA. The CDR3 sequence: CASSLLAGEQFF. The CDR3 bases are TGTGCCAGCAGCTTACTCGCGGGGGAGCAGTTCTTC.

The table lists this clone with a few counts. The chain uses TRBV9 and TRBJ1-6; 9 bases line up with TRBD1. Germline assignment: CDR1 SGDLS and CDR2 YYNGEE. The CDR3 spans 14 residues. Germline trimming cut 0 bases from V and 10 bases from J; bases unmatched to any gene: 2. CDR3 bases: TGTGCCAGCAGCGTAGGGACAGGGGTGTCACCCCTCCACTTT. This translates into CASSVGTGVSPLHF.

The chain couples TRBV7-8 to TRBJ2-2; TRBD1 might be the D (5 bases). The V gene's germline CDR1 is SGHVS and CDR2 FQNEAQ. There are 15 residues in the CDR3. V dropped 1 base and J dropped 2 bases, with 8 bases sitting between them. CDR3 bases: TGTGCCAGCAGCTTAGTTGGACACAACACCGGGGAGCTGTTTTTT. This encodes CASSLVGHNTGELFF.

This clone was seen a handful of times. This chain connects TRBV28 to TRBJ1-5; 8 nucleotides line up with TRBD1. The germline CDR1 and CDR2 sequences are MDHEN and SYDVKM. The CDR3 totals 16 residues. The trim removed 6 bases at V and 5 bases at J, leaving 12 bases unmatched. Written as DNA, the CDR3 is TGTGCCAGCAGCAAAGCCGCAGGGGGCCAGCATCAGCCCCAGCATTTT. Translation gives CASSKAAGGQHQPQHF.

This clone appeared a single time. CDR3 residues: CASSPGQNNEQFF. The DNA for the CDR3 is TGCGCCAGCAGCCCAGGACAGAACAATGAGCAGTTCTTC. This chain joins TRBV5-1 and TRBJ2-1; maybe TRBD1 (6 bases). V lost 4 bases and J 5 bases, leaving 10 bases between the germline ends. Germline V gene sequence: CDR1 SGHRS, CDR2 YFSETQ. The CDR3 extends over 13 amino acids.

The chain uses TRBV20-1 and TRBJ1-6, with D maybe TRBD1 (6 bases). The V end lost 6 bases, the J end lost 6 bases, and 15 bases lay between the germline ends. The CDR3 spans 14 residues. The germline V gene has CDR1 DFQATT and CDR2 SNEGSKA (reference sequence). The CDR3 loop is CSASAGGGNSPLHF. Written as DNA, the CDR3 is TGCAGTGCGAGTGCTGGGGGCGGTAATTCACCCCTCCACTTT.

This clone was counted only a few times. The chain combines TRBV6-5 with TRBJ1-1, with 10 bases that match TRBD1. Germline lookup yields CDR1 MNHEY and CDR2 SVGAGI. V was clipped by 8 bases and J by 1 base; unmatched bases: 4. The CDR3 is made up of 14 amino acids. The CDR3 loop is CASCRDRGNTEAFF. The CDR3 DNA reads TGTGCCAGCTGCCGGGACAGGGGGAACACTGAAGCTTTCTTT.

The chain employs TRBV10-2 and TRBJ1-2, with a weak D call TRBD1 (6 bases). V gave up 8 bases and J gave up 5 bases, with 12 bases separating them. Germline values: CDR1 WSHSY, CDR2 SAAADI. This CDR3 contains 12 residues. The CDR3 loop is CASGRQDYGYTF. The CDR3 DNA reads as TGCGCCAGCGGAAGACAGGATTATGGCTACACCTTC.

The chain links TRBV19 to TRBJ1-2; D remains ambiguous. From germline, CDR1 is LNHDA and CDR2 SQIVND (reference sequence). CDR3 size: 12 residues. V shed 9 bases and J shed 3 bases, with 11 bases lying between them. This CDR3 is CASGGPDYGYTF. The CDR3 DNA follows: TGTGCCAGCGGAGGGCCGGACTATGGCTACACCTTC.

The chain is built from TRBV18 and TRBJ1-1; D is perhaps TRBD1 (6 bases). The CDR3 covers 14 residues. Germline V gene data show CDR1 as KGHSH and CDR2 as LQKENI. V was clipped by 3 bases and J by 4 bases, with 12 bases between them. The CDR3 reads CASSPQGHTTEAFF. DNA of the CDR3: TGTGCCAGCTCACCGCAGGGACACACCACTGAAGCTTTCTTT.